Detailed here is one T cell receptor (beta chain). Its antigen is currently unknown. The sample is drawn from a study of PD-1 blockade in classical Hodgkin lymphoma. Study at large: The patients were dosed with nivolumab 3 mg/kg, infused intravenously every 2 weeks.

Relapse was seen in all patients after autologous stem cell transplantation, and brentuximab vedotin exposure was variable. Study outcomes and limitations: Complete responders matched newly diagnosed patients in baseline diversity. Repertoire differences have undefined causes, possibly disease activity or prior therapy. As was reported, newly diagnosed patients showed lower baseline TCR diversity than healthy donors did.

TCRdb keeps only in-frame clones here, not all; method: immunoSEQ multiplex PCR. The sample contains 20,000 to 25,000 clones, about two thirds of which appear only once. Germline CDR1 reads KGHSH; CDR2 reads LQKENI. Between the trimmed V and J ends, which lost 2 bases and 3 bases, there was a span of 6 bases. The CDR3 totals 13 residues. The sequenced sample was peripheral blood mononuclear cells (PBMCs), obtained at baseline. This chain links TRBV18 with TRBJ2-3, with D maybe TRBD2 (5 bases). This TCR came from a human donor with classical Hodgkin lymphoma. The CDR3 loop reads CASSPAGTDTQYF. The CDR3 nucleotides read TGTGCCAGCTCACCAGCGGGTACAGATACGCAGTATTTT.